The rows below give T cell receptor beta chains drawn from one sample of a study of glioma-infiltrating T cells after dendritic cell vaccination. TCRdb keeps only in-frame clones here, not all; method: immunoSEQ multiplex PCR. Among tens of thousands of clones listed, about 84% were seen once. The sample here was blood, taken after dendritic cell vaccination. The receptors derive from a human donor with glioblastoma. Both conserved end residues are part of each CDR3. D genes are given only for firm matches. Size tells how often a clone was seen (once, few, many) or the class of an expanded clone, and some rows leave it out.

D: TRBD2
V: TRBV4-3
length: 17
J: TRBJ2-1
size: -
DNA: TGCGCCAGCAGCCTGGACCCTAGCGGGGGGCCTTACAATGAGCAGTTCTTC
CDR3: CASSLDPSGGPYNEQFF

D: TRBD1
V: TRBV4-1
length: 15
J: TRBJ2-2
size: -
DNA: TGCGCCAGCAGCCCAGGGACAGCAAACACCGGGGAGCTGTTTTTT
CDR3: CASSPGTANTGELFF

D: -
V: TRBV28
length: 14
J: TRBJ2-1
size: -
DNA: TGTGCCAGCAGTTTAGGCAGGGAACTCGATGAGCAGTTCTTC
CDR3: CASSLGRELDEQFF

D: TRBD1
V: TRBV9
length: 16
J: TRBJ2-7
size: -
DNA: TGTGCCAGCAGCGTAGACGGGGGACAGGGACTCTACGAGCAGTACTTC
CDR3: CASSVDGGQGLYEQYF

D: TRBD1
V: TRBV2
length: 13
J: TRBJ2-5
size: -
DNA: TGTGCCAGCAGACCCAGGGGGCCAGAGACCCAGTACTTC
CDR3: CASRPRGPETQYF

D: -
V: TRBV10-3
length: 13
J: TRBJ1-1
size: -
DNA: TGTGCCATCAGCCGGGATGGGGACACTGAAGCTTTCTTT
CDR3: CAISRDGDTEAFF

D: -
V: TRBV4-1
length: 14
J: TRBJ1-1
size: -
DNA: TGCGCCAGCAGCCAAGCGCAGAAGGGGACTGAAGCTTTCTTT
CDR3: CASSQAQKGTEAFF

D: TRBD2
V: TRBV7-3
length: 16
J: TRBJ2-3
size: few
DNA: TGTGCCAGCAGCCCCCGTTCCGGGGGGGCAGGAAATACGCAGTATTTT
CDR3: CASSPRSGGAGNTQYF

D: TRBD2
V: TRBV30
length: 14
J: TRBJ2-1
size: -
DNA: TGTGCCTGGGGGACTAGCGGGGGGGCAGGTGAGCAGTTCTTC
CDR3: CAWGTSGGAGEQFF

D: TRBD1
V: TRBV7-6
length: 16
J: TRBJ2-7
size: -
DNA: TGTGCCAGCAGCTTAGGACAGGGAATCCTCACTAGTGAGCAGTACTTC
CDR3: CASSLGQGILTSEQYF

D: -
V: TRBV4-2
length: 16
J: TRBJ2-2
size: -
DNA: TGTGCCAGCAGCCAAGAGATATTGGCAGACACCGGGGAGCTGTTTTTT
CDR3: CASSQEILADTGELFF

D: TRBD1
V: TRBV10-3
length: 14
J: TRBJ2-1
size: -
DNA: TGTGCCACGATCGGACAGGGGGCCTACAATGAGCAGTTCTTC
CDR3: CATIGQGAYNEQFF

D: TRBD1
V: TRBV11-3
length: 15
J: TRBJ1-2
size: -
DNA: TGTGCCAGCAGCTTGGGGCACAGGGGCAATGGCGGCTACACCTTC
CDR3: CASSLGHRGNGGYTF

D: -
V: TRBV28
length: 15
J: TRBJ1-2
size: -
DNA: TGTGCCAGCTTGAGCCCGCCAGGGCAGGGTCATGGCTACACCTTC
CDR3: CASLSPPGQGHGYTF

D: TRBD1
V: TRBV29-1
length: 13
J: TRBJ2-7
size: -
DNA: TGCAGCGTCCGACAGGGGCTGTACTACGAGCAGTACTTC
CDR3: CSVRQGLYYEQYF

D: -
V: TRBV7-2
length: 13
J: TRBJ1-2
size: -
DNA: TGTGCCAGCAGCTTAGCTGGGTCGGGGGGCTACACCTTC
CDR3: CASSLAGSGGYTF

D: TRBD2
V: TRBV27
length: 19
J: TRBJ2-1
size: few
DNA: TGTGCCAGCAGTTTATCCCCCCGGAGAGCGGGGGATTACTACAATGAGCAGTTCTTC
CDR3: CASSLSPRRAGDYYNEQFF

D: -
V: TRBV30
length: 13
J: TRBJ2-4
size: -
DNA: TGTGCCTGGAGTGTGGGGTGGGGGAGGCGTTTGTACTTC
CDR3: CAWSVGWGRRLYF

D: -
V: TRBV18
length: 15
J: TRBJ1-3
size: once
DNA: TGTGCCAGCTCACCACCGGACACCTCTGGAAACACCATATATTTT
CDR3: CASSPPDTSGNTIYF

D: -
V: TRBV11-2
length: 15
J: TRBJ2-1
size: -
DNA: TGTGCCAGCAGCTTAGATCTGGGGCCCTACAATGAGCAGTTCTTC
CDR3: CASSLDLGPYNEQFF

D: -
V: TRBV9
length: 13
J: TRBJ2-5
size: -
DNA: TGTGCCAGCAGCGGTCACTTGGGCGAGACCCAGTACTTC
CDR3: CASSGHLGETQYF

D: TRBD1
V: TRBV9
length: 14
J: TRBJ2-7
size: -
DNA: TGTGCCAGCAGCCGGGACAGGGCGTTCTACGAGCAGTACTTC
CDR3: CASSRDRAFYEQYF

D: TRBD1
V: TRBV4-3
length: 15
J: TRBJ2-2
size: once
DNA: TGCGCCAGCAGCCAGGACAGGGGCAACACCGGGGAGCTGTTTTTT
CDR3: CASSQDRGNTGELFF

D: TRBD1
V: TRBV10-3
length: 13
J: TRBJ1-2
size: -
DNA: TGTGCCATCAGTGAGGCAGACAGGGTTAGCTACACCTTC
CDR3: CAISEADRVSYTF

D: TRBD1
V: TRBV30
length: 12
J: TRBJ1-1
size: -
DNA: TGTGCCTGGGACAGGGGGAACACTGAAGCTTTCTTT
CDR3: CAWDRGNTEAFF

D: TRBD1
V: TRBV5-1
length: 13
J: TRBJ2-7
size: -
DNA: TGCGCCAGCAGCTTAACAGGGGGCGCCGAGCAGTACTTC
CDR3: CASSLTGGAEQYF

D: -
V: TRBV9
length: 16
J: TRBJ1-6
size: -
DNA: TGTGCCAGCAGCGCTCGTATTGTTTCCTATAATTCACCCCTCCACTTT
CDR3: CASSARIVSYNSPLHF

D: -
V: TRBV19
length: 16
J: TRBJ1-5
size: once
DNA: TGTGCCAGTAGTACGGACGGACATTATAGCAATCAGCCCCAGCATTTT
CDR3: CASSTDGHYSNQPQHF

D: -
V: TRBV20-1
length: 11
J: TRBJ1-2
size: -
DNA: TGCAGTGCTTTCCCAAACTATGGCTACACCTTC
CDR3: CSAFPNYGYTF

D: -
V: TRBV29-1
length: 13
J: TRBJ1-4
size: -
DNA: TGCAGCGTCCGGTTTCGCCAGGACAGTTTACTGTTTTTT
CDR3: CSVRFRQDSLLFF

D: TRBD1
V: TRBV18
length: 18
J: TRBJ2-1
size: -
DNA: TGTGCCAGCTCACCTAAACTGAACAGGGACAGCTCCTACAATGAGCAGTTCTTC
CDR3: CASSPKLNRDSSYNEQFF

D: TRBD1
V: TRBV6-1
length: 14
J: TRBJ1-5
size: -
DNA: TGTGCCAGCGTAACAACAGGGGGCAATCAGCCCCAGCATTTT
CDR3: CASVTTGGNQPQHF

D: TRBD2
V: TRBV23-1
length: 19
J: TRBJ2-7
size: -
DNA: TGCGCCAGCAGTCAAGTCGATCGACAGGCCCCGGGACTAGTTACGAGCAAGTACTTC
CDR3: CASSQVDRQAPGLVTSKYF

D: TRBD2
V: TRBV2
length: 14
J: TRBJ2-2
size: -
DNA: TGTGCCAGGGGACTAGCGGGGGGCACCGGGGAGCTGTTTTTT
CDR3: CARGLAGGTGELFF

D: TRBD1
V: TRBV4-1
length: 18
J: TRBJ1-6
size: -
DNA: TGCGCCAGCAGCCAAGTTCTTCCTAGACAGGGGGGTAATTCCCCCCTCCACTTT
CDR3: CASSQVLPRQGGNSPLHF

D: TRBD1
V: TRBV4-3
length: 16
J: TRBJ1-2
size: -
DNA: TGCGCCAGCAGCCAAGATCACCTGACAGGGTCCTATGGCTACACCTTC
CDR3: CASSQDHLTGSYGYTF

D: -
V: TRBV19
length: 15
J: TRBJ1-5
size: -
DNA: TGTGCCAGTAGTATCTCCGGGACACTTAATCAGCCCCAGCATTTT
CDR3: CASSISGTLNQPQHF

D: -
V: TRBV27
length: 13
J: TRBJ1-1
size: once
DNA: TGTGCCAGCAGTTTAGGGGCAAACACTGAAGCTTTCTTT
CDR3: CASSLGANTEAFF

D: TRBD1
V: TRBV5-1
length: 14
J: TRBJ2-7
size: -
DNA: TGCGCCAGCAGCTCGGGACAGGGAATCTACGAGCAGTACTTC
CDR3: CASSSGQGIYEQYF

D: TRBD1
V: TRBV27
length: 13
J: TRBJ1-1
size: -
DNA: TGTGCCAGCAGTTTAGAGGGGACAGCCGAAGCTTTCTTT
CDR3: CASSLEGTAEAFF

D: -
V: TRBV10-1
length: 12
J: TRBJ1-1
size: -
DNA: TGCGCCAGCAGTGCCGGACAGTCGAGCGCTTTCTTT
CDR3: CASSAGQSSAFF

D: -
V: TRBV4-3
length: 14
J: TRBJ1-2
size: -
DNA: TGCGCCAGCAGCCAAGAATTGGGCGGGGGCGGCTACACCTTC
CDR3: CASSQELGGGGYTF